Listed below are T cell receptor beta chains from one sample, sequenced in a study of OX40 agonist ivuxolimab in advanced cancers. Data came from immunoSEQ multiplex PCR; TCRdb stores just in-frame clones and leaves some out. The sample yields fewer than 70,000 clones, roughly 85% seen once. Sample: CD4+ or CD8+ T cells sorted from blood, taken in a trial of the OX40 agonist ivuxolimab. Receptor source: an adult with an advanced solid tumor such as melanoma, head and neck, liver or kidney cancer. The CDR3 runs from the conserved cysteine through the conserved F or W. The order of the fields is V gene, J gene, clone size, CDR3 length, D gene, CDR3 protein, CDR3 DNA. A D gene is named only where the DNA matches it firmly. The size of a clone is reported for some rows only, either as once, few or many, or as a class for expanded clones.

TRBV6-1	TRBJ1-1	.	13	.	CASSANRYTEAFF	TGTGCCAGCAGTGCGAATCGTTACACTGAAGCTTTCTTT
TRBV2	TRBJ2-7	.	14	.	CASTGQGRIYEQYF	TGTGCCAGCACTGGGCAGGGGCGCATCTACGAGCAGTACTTC
TRBV11-3	TRBJ2-5	.	18	TRBD2	CASSLGGLAGVSQETQYF	TGTGCCAGCAGCTTAGGAGGGCTAGCGGGGGTATCCCAAGAGACCCAGTACTTC
TRBV15	TRBJ2-3	medium-sized	15	.	CATSRGLESTDTQYF	TGTGCCACCAGCAGAGGACTAGAGAGCACAGATACGCAGTATTTT
TRBV9	TRBJ2-1	.	13	.	CASSVNSYNEQFF	TGTGCCAGCAGCGTAAATTCCTACAATGAGCAGTTCTTC
TRBV19	TRBJ2-6	.	16	TRBD2	CASSTLAGGLGNVLTF	TGTGCCAGTAGTACACTAGCGGGAGGTCTGGGCAACGTCCTGACTTTC
TRBV19	TRBJ2-7	once	16	TRBD2	CASSKKGLARSYEQYF	TGTGCCAGTAGTAAAAAAGGACTAGCGCGATCTTACGAGCAGTACTTC
TRBV7-3	TRBJ2-2	.	15	TRBD2	CASSYKRGSTGELFF	TGTGCCAGCAGCTACAAGCGGGGTAGCACCGGGGAGCTGTTTTTT
TRBV18	TRBJ2-1	.	16	.	CASSPRRGTDNDEQFF	TGTGCCAGCTCACCACGGAGGGGGACTGACAACGATGAGCAGTTCTTC
TRBV18	TRBJ1-1	.	15	.	CASSPLWTADTEAFF	TGTGCCAGCTCACCACTCTGGACGGCAGATACTGAAGCTTTCTTT
TRBV10-2	TRBJ2-7	.	11	.	CASSESEEQYF	TGCGCCAGCAGTGAGTCAGAGGAGCAGTACTTC
TRBV28	TRBJ1-4	.	15	.	CASSLFDSQNEKLFF	TGTGCCAGCAGTTTATTTGACAGCCAGAATGAAAAACTGTTTTTT
TRBV11-2	TRBJ1-1	.	15	TRBD1	CASSFGTGGYTEAFF	TGTGCCAGCAGCTTTGGGACAGGGGGCTACACTGAAGCTTTCTTT
TRBV4-1	TRBJ2-5	.	17	TRBD1	CASSQGTGGAGLQTQYF	TGCGCCAGCAGCCAAGGGACAGGGGGCGCGGGTCTGCAGACCCAGTACTTC
TRBV10-1	TRBJ2-7	few	13	.	CASKARGTYEQYF	TGCGCCAGCAAAGCCCGCGGGACGTACGAGCAGTACTTC
TRBV5-4	TRBJ2-2	.	16	TRBD1	CASSSGTGGLTGELFF	TGTGCCAGCAGCTCCGGGACAGGGGGCCTCACCGGGGAGCTGTTTTTT
TRBV19	TRBJ1-4	.	15	.	CASSIRSGYNEKLFF	TGTGCCAGTAGTATTCGTTCAGGGTATAATGAAAAACTGTTTTTT
TRBV19	TRBJ2-3	.	18	TRBD1	CASSIMLTGPTSTDTQYF	TGTGCCAGTAGTATAATGCTGACAGGGCCGACTAGCACAGATACGCAGTATTTT
TRBV29-1	TRBJ2-5	.	14	TRBD2	CSVGLALQQETQYF	TGCAGCGTAGGACTAGCGCTACAGCAAGAGACCCAGTACTTC
TRBV6-1	TRBJ2-3	few	14	.	CASSAAGPWDTQYF	TGTGCCAGCTCGGCCGCGGGGCCGTGGGATACGCAGTATTTT
TRBV6-4	TRBJ2-5	.	13	TRBD2	CASSSGSGETQYF	TGTGCCAGCAGTAGCGGGAGTGGTGAGACCCAGTACTTC
TRBV9	TRBJ2-2	.	14	.	CASSVELYAGELFF	TGTGCCAGCAGCGTAGAACTATACGCCGGGGAGCTGTTTTTT